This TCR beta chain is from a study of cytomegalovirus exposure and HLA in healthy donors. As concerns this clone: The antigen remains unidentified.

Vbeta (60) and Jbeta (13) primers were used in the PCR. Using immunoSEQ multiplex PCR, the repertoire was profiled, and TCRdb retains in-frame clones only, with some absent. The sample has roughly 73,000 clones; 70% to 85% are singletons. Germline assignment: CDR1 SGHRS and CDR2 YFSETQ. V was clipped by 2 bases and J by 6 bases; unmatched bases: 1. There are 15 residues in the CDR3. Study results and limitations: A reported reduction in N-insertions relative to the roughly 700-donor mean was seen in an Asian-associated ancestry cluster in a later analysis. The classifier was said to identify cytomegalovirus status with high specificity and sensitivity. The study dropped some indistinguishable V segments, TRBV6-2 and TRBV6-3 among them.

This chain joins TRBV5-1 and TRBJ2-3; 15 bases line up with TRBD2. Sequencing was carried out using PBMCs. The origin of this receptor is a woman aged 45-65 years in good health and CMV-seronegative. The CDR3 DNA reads TGCGCCAGCAGCTTAGGACTAGCGGGAGGGGATACGCAGTATTTT. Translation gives CASSLGLAGGDTQYF.